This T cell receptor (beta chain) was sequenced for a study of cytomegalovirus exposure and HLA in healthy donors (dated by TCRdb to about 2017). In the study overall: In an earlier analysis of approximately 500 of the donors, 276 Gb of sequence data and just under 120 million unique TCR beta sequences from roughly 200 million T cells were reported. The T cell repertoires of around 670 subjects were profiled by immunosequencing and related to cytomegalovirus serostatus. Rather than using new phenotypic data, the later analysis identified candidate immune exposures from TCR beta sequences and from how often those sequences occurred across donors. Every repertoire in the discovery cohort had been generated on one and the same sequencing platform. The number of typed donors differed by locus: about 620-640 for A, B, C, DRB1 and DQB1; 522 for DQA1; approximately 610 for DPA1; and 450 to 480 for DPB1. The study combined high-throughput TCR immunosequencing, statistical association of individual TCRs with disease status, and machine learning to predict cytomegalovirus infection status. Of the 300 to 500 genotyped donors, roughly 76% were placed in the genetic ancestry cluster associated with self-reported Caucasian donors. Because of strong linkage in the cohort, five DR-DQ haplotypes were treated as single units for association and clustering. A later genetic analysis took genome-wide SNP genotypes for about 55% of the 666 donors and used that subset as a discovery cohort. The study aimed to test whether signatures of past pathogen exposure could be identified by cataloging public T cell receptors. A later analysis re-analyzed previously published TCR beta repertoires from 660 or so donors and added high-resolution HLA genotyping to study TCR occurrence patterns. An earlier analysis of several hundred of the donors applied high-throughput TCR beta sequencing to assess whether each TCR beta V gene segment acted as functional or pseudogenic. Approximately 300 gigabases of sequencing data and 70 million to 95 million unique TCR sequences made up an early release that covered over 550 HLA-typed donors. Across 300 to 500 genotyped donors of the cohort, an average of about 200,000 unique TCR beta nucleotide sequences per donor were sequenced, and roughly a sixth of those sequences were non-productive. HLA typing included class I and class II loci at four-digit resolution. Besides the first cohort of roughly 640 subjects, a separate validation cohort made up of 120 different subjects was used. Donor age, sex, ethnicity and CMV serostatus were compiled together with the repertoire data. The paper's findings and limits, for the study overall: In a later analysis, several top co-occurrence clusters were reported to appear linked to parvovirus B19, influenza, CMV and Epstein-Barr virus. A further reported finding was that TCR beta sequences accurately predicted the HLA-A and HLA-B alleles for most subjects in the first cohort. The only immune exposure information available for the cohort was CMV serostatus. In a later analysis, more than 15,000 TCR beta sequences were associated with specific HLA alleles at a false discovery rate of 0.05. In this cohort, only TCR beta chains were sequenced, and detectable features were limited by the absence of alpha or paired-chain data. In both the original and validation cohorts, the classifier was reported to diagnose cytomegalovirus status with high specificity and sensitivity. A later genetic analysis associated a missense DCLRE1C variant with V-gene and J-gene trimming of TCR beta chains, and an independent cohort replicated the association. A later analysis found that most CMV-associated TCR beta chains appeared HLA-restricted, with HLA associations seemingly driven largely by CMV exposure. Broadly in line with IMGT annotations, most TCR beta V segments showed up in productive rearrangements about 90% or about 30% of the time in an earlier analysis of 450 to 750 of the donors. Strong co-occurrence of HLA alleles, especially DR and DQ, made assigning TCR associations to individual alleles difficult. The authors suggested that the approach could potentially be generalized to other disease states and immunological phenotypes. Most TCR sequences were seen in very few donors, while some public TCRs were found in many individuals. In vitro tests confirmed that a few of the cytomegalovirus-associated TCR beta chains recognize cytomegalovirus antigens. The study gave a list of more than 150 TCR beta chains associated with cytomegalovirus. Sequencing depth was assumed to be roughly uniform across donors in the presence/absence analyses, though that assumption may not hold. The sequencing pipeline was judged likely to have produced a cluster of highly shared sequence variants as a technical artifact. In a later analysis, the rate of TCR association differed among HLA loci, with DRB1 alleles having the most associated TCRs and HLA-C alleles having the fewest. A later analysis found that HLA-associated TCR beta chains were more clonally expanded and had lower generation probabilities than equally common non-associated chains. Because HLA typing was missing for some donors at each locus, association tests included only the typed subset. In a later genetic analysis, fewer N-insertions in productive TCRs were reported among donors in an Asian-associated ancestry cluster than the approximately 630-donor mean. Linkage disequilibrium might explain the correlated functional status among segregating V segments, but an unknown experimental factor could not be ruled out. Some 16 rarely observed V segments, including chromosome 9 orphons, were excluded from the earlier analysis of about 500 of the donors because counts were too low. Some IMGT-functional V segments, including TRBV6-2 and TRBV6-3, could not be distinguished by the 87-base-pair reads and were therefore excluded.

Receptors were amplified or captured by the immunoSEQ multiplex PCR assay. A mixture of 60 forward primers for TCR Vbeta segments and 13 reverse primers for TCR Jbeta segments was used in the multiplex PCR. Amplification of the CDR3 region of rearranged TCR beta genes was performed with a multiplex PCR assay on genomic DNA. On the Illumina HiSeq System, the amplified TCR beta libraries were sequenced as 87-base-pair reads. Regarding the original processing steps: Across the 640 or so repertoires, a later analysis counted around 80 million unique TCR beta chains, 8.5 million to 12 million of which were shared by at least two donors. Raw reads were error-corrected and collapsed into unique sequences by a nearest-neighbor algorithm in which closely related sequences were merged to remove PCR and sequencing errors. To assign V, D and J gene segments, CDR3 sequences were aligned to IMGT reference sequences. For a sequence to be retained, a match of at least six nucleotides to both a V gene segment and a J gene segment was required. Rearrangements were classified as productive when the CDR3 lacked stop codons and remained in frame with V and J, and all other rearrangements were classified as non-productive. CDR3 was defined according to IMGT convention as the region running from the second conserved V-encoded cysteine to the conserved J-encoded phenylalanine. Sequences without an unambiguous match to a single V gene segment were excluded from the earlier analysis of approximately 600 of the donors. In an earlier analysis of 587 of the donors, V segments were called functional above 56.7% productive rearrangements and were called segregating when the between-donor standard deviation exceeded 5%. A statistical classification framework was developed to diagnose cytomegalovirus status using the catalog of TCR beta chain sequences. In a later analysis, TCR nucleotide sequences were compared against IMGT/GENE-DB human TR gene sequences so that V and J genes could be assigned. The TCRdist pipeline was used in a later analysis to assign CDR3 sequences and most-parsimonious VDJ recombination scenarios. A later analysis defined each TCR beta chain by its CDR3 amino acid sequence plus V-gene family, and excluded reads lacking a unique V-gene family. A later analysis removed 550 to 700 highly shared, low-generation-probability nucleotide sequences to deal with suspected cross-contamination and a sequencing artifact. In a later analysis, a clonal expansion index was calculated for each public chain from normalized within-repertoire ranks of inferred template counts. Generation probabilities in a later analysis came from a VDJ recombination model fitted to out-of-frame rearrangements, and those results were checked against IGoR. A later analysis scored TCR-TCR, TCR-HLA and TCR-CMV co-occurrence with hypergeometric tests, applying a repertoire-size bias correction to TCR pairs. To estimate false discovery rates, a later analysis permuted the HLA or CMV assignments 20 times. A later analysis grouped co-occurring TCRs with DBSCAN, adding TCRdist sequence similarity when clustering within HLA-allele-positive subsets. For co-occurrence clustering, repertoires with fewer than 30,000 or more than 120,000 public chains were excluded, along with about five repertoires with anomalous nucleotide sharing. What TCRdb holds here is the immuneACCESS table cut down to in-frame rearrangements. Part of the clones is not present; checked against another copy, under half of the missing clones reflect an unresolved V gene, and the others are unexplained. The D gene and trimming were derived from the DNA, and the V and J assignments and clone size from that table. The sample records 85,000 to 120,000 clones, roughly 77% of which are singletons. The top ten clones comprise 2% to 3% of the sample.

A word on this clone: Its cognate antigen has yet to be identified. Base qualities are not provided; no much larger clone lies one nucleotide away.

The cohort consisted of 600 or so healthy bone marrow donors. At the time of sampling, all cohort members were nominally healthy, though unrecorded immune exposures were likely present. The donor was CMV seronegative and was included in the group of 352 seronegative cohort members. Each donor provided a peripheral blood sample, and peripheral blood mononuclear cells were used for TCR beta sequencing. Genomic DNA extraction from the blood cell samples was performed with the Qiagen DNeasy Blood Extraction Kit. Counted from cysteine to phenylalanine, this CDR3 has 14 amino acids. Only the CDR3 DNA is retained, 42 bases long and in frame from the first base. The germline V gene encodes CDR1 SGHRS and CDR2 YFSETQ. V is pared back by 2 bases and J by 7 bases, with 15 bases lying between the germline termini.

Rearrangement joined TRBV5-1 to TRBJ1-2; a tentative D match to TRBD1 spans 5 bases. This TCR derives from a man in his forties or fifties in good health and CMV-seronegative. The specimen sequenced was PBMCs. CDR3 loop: CASSLTQGRSGYTF. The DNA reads TGCGCCAGCAGCTTAACGCAGGGTCGAAGTGGCTACACCTTC.